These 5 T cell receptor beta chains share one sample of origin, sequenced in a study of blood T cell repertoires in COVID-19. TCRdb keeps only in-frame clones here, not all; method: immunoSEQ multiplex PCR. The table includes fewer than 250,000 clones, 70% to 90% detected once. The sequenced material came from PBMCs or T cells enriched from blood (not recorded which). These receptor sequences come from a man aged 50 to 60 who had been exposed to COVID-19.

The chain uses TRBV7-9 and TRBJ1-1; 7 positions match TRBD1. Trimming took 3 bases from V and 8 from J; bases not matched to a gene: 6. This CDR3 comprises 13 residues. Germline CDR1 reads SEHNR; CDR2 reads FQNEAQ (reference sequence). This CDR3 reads CASSLQPGQEAFF. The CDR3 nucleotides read TGTGCCAGCAGCTTGCAACCGGGACAGGAAGCTTTCTTT.

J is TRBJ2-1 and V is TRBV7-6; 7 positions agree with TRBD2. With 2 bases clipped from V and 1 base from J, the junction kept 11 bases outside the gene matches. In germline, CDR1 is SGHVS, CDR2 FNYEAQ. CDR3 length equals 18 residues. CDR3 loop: CASSLKGRGDLSYNEQFF. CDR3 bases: TGTGCCAGCAGCTTAAAGGGGAGGGGCGATCTTTCCTACAATGAGCAGTTCTTC.

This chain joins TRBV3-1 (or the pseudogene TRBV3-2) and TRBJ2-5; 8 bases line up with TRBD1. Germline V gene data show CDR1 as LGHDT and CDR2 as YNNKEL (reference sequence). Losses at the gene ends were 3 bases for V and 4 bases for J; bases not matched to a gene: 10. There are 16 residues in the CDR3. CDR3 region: CASSHVDRGPRETQYF. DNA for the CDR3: TGTGCCAGCAGCCACGTTGACAGGGGTCCTCGAGAGACCCAGTACTTC.

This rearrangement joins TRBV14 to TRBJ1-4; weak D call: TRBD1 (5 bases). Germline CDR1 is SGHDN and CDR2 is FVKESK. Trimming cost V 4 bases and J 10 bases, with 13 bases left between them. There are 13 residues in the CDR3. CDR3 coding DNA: TGTGCCAGCAGCCCGCAAGGGGCTTCAAAACTGTTTTTT. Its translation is CASSPQGASKLFF.

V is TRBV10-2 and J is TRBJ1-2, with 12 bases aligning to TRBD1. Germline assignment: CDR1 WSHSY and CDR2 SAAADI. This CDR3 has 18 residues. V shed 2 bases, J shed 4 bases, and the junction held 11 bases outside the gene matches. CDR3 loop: CASSEHRDRGLVGYGYTF. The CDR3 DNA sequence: TGCGCCAGCAGTGAGCACCGGGACAGGGGGCTAGTCGGCTATGGCTACACCTTC.